A selection of T cell receptor beta chains follows, all from one sample in a study of shared clonotypes between healthy human individuals. Using immunoSEQ multiplex PCR, the repertoire was profiled, and TCRdb retains in-frame clones only, with some absent. The table lists approximately 2,200,000 clones, 85% to 95% of them singletons, with 1.5% to 2% in the top ten. The sample consisted of naive CD8+ T cells from PBMCs. Receptors originate from a man younger than 35 in good health. Some clones in this sample may be carry-over from other donors' samples. Both conserved end residues are part of each CDR3. A D gene is named only where the DNA matches it firmly. The size of a clone is reported for some rows only, either as once, few or many, or as a class for expanded clones.

CASSVHRGLNTGELFF TGTGCCAGCAGCGTACACAGGGGACTGAACACCGGGGAGCTGTTTTTT TRBJ2-2 - TRBV9 -
CASSTLSGPLYEQYF TGTGCCAGTAGTACCTTGTCGGGACCGCTATACGAGCAGTACTTC TRBJ2-7 once TRBV19 -
CASSENYLRGPLTDTQYF TGCGCCAGCAGTGAGAATTACTTGCGGGGACCTCTCACAGATACGCAGTATTTT TRBJ2-3 - TRBV10-2 -
CASSLARGLGTDTQYF TGTGCCAGCAGCTTAGCGCGGGGGCTCGGCACAGATACGCAGTATTTT TRBJ2-3 - TRBV7-9 -
CASSSKNEQFF TGTGCCAGCAGCTCCAAGAATGAGCAGTTCTTC TRBJ2-1 - TRBV7-9 -
CASSQVTGGRTEAFF TGCGCCAGCAGCCAAGTGACAGGGGGCAGAACTGAAGCTTTCTTT TRBJ1-1 - TRBV4-1 TRBD1
CASGDYEQYF TGTGCCAGCGGCGACTACGAGCAGTACTTC TRBJ2-7 - TRBV9 -
CASSLRDNSNQPQHF TGTGCCAGTAGCCTCAGGGATAATAGCAATCAGCCCCAGCATTTT TRBJ1-5 - TRBV19 -
CASSIKTDNEQFF TGTGCCAGTAGTATTAAGACAGACAATGAGCAGTTCTTC TRBJ2-1 once TRBV19 -
CSARDSSIQYF TGCAGTGCTAGAGATTCGAGCATTCAGTACTTC TRBJ2-4 - TRBV20-1 -
CASSLAKGGGYTF TGTGCCAGCAGCTTAGCGAAGGGAGGCGGCTACACCTTC TRBJ1-2 once TRBV7-9 -
CASSPDRVSYEQYF TGCGCCAGCAGCCCGGACAGGGTTTCCTACGAGCAGTACTTC TRBJ2-7 - TRBV4-3 TRBD1
CASSFRDRASYEQYF TGTGCCAGCAGTTTCCGGGACAGGGCTTCCTACGAGCAGTACTTC TRBJ2-7 - TRBV27 TRBD1
CASSLVSSGDTQYF TGTGCCAGCAGCTTGGTGTCTAGCGGAGATACGCAGTATTTT TRBJ2-3 - TRBV5-6 TRBD2
CASSLLRPGGLYEQYF TGTGCCAGCAGTTTATTAAGGCCAGGGGGACTCTACGAGCAGTACTTC TRBJ2-7 - TRBV27 -
CATSTGYEQYF TGTGCCACTTCGACGGGCTACGAGCAGTACTTC TRBJ2-7 - TRBV25-1 -
CASSELGDTQYF TGTGCCAGCAGTGAACTAGGGGATACGCAGTATTTT TRBJ2-3 - TRBV6-5 -
CASGPGQTNTEAFF TGTGCTAGTGGTCCGGGACAGACGAACACTGAAGCTTTCTTT TRBJ1-1 - TRBV12-5 TRBD1
CSVPGIDSYEQYF TGCAGCGTCCCGGGGATAGATTCCTACGAGCAGTACTTC TRBJ2-7 - TRBV29-1 -
CASSVGWLAAYEQYF TGTGCCAGCAGCGTAGGATGGCTAGCGGCCTACGAGCAGTACTTC TRBJ2-7 - TRBV9 TRBD2
CASSLFSGLPREQYF TGTGCCAGCAGTTTATTCTCAGGGTTGCCTAGGGAGCAGTACTTC TRBJ2-7 - TRBV27 -
CASSVGGIQETQYF TGTGCCAGCAGCGTAGGCGGCATCCAAGAGACCCAGTACTTC TRBJ2-5 - TRBV9 -
CASSEVLFGAENTEAFF TGTGCCAGCAGTGAAGTTCTATTTGGGGCGGAGAACACTGAAGCTTTCTTT TRBJ1-1 - TRBV2 -
CASSFRGAYNEQFF TGTGCCAGCAGTTTCCGTGGGGCCTACAATGAGCAGTTCTTC TRBJ2-1 - TRBV28 -
CASSQQGGKGYTYEQYF TGTGCCAGCAGCCAGCAGGGGGGCAAGGGGTATACCTACGAGCAGTACTTC TRBJ2-7 - TRBV7-9 -
CASSGASGVSYEQYF TGTGCCAGCAGTGGGGCAAGCGGAGTATCCTACGAGCAGTACTTC TRBJ2-7 - TRBV2 -
CASSTNEQFF TGTGCCAGCAGTACCAATGAGCAGTTCTTC TRBJ2-1 few TRBV2 -
CASSGLQGWGNNEQFF TGTGCCAGCAGCGGGTTACAGGGATGGGGCAACAATGAGCAGTTCTTC TRBJ2-1 - TRBV9 -
CASTGGHEQYF TGTGCCAGCACAGGGGGACACGAGCAGTACTTC TRBJ2-7 - TRBV25-1 TRBD1
CASSVSGAGSEKLFF TGTGCCAGCAGCGTCTCGGGGGCGGGGAGTGAAAAACTGTTTTTT TRBJ1-4 - TRBV28 -
CASSYRGPAYEQYF TGTGCCAGCAGTTACAGGGGGCCTGCCTACGAGCAGTACTTC TRBJ2-7 - TRBV27 TRBD1
CASSLTDRVNHEQYF TGTGCCAGCAGCTTGACGGACAGGGTGAACCACGAGCAGTACTTC TRBJ2-7 - TRBV5-8 TRBD1
CASSYSGLAETQYF TGTGCCAGCAGTTACTCGGGACTAGCAGAGACCCAGTACTTC TRBJ2-5 once TRBV6-5 TRBD2
CASSPLRVEETQYF TGCGCCAGCAGCCCCCTTCGGGTCGAAGAGACCCAGTACTTC TRBJ2-5 - TRBV4-1 -
CATLMNRDRDYEQYF TGTGCCACCCTGATGAACCGGGACAGGGACTACGAGCAGTACTTC TRBJ2-7 - TRBV2 TRBD1
CAISENAGQVNYGYTF TGTGCCATCAGTGAAAACGCGGGACAGGTCAACTATGGCTACACCTTC TRBJ1-2 - TRBV10-3 TRBD1